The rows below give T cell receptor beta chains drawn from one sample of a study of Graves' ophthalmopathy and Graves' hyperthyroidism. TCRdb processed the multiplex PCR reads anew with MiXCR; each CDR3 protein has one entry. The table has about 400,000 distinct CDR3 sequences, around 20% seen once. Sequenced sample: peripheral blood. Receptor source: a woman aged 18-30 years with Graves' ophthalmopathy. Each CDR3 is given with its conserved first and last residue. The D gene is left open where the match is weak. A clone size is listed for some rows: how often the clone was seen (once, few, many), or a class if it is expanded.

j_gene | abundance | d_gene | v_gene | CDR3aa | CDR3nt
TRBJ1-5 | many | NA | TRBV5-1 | CASSLSGVLDQPQHF | TGCGCCAGCAGCTTATCAGGGGTCTTGGATCAGCCCCAGCATTTT
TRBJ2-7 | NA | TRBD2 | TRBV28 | CASSTTSGNSHEQYF | TGTGCCAGCAGTACGACTAGCGGGAATAGTCACGAGCAGTACTTC
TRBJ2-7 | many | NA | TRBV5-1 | CASSLAGVDEQYF | TGCGCCAGCAGCTTGGCTGGGGTCGACGAGCAGTACTTC
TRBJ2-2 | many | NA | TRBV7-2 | CASSLMRVEGELFF | TGTGCCAGCAGCTTAATGAGGGTGGAAGGGGAGCTGTTTTTT
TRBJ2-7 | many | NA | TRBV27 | CASSLRGNYEQYF | TGTGCCAGCAGTTTAAGAGGGAACTACGAGCAGTACTTC
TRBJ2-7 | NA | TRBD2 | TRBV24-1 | CATSASGSYEQYF | TGTGCCACCAGCGCTAGCGGCTCCTACGAGCAGTACTTC
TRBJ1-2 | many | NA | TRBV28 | CASSLGLRQSVYGYTF | TGTGCCAGCAGTTTGGGTTTGAGACAGAGCGTTTATGGCTACACCTTC
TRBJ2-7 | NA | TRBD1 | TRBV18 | CASSPIFGTDYEQYF | TGTGCCAGCTCACCAATCTTCGGGACAGACTACGAGCAGTACTTC
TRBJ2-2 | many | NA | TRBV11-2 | CASSEGGELFF | TGTGCCAGCAGTGAAGGGGGGGAGCTGTTTTTT
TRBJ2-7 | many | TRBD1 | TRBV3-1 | CASSSDRGVSDKQYF | TGTGCCAGCAGCTCAGACAGGGGGGTTTCAGATAAGCAGTACTTC
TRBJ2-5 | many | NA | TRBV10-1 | CASSELMSRSQETQYF | TGCGCCAGCAGTGAGCTTATGTCACGATCCCAAGAGACCCAGTACTTC
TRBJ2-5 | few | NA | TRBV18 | CASSLLVAQETQYF | TGTGCCAGCTCGTTACTAGTGGCTCAAGAGACCCAGTACTTC
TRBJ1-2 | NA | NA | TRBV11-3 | CASSFFTGRNYGYTF | TGTGCCAGCAGCTTTTTTACGGGGCGGAACTATGGCTACACCTTC
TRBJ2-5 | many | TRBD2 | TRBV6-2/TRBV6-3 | CASSYGLAGGETQYF | TGTGCCAGCAGTTACGGACTAGCGGGAGGGGAGACCCAGTACTTC
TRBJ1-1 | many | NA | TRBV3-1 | CASSQDYQGIPEAFF | TGTGCCAGCAGCCAAGATTACCAGGGCATTCCTGAAGCTTTCTTT
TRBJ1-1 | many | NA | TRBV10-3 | CATSVGGGVPEAFF | TGTGCCACCTCAGTGGGGGGGGGTGTCCCTGAAGCTTTCTTT
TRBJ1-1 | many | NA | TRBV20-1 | CSARIRRANTEAFF | TGCAGTGCTAGGATCCGCAGGGCGAACACTGAAGCTTTCTTT
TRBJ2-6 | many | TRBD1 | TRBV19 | CASSISGGRSGANVLTF | TGTGCCAGTAGTATCTCAGGGGGCCGCTCTGGGGCCAACGTCCTGACTTTC
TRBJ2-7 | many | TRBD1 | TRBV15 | CATSRSGDRGEYEQYF | TGTGCCACCAGCAGATCGGGGGACAGGGGGGAATACGAGCAGTACTTC
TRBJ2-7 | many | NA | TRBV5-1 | CASSPTGPGSEQYF | TGCGCCAGCAGCCCTACCGGGCCCGGGAGCGAGCAGTACTTC